Following are 22 T cell receptor beta chains from one sample sequenced in a study of blood T cell repertoires in COVID-19. The table came from immunoSEQ multiplex PCR; TCRdb's copy has only in-frame clones and leaves some out. The data show roughly 180,000 clones, approximately 83% seen once. What was sequenced was PBMCs or T cells enriched from blood (not recorded which). All receptors derive from a woman in her fifties or sixties who had recovered from COVID-19.

This chain connects TRBV19 to TRBJ2-2; 8 positions match TRBD2. Germline V gives CDR1 LNHDA, CDR2 SQIVND (reference sequence). CDR3 length: 17 amino acids. The V gene end was trimmed by 6 bases and the J gene end by 2 bases; junction bases not matched to a gene: 11. The CDR3 is CASSHKVTSVNTGELFF. The DNA of the CDR3 is TGTGCCAGTAGCCATAAAGTGACTAGCGTCAACACCGGGGAGCTGTTTTTT.

This sequence joins TRBV7-9 and TRBJ2-7; 7 bases are a match to TRBD1. The germline gives CDR1 SEHNR, CDR2 FQNEAQ (reference sequence). The CDR3 has 13 amino acids. V shed 3 bases, J shed 5 bases, and the junction held 4 bases outside the gene matches. This CDR3 is CASSFRGNDEQYF. DNA for the CDR3: TGTGCCAGCAGCTTCAGGGGGAACGACGAGCAGTACTTC.

In its sample, this clone was seen a few times. The rearrangement links TRBV3-1 (or the pseudogene TRBV3-2) to TRBJ1-2; D possibly corresponds to TRBD1 (6 bases). Germline V CDR1 and CDR2: LGHDT, YNNKEL (reference sequence). The CDR3 is 15 amino acids. The germline V and J ends were trimmed by 4 bases and 5 bases, with 17 bases remaining between them. The CDR3 DNA follows: TGTGCCAGCAGCCTAATAACCACAGGGTCTTATGGCTACACCTTC. It codes for CASSLITTGSYGYTF.

In its sample, this clone was seen a few times. This chain links TRBV11-2 with TRBJ1-1, with D possibly being TRBD1 (6 bases). The length of the CDR3 is 14 residues. V dropped 4 bases and J dropped 4 bases, with 13 bases sitting between them. Germline CDR1 reads SGHAT; CDR2 reads FQNNGV. This CDR3 reads CASSWEGVGTEAFF. CDR3 DNA: TGTGCCAGCAGCTGGGAGGGGGTGGGCACTGAAGCTTTCTTT. Based on the CDR3 plus reference TRBV11-2 and TRBJ1-1, the full variable domain is EAGVAQSPRYKIIEKRQSVAFWCNPISGHATLYWYQQILGQGPKLLIQFQNNGVVDDSQLPKDRFSAERLKGVDSTLKIQPAKLEDSAVYLCASSWEGVGTEAFFGQGTRLTVV.

V usage is TRBV6-5 and J usage is TRBJ1-1; D perhaps matches TRBD1 (6 bases). V lost 7 bases to trimming and J lost 0 bases, with 15 bases between them. The CDR3 is 15 amino acids. From germline, CDR1 is MNHEY and CDR2 SVGAGI. The CDR3 DNA sequence: TGTGCCAGCAAAACACAGGGCGATATGAACACTGAAGCTTTCTTT. This codes for CASKTQGDMNTEAFF.

The chain links TRBV28 to TRBJ2-1; TRBD2 aligns across 9 bases. CDR3 length: 13 amino acids. CDR1 and CDR2 from the germline V gene are MDHEN and SYDVKM. Unmatched junction bases numbered 3, after V lost 6 bases and J lost 6 bases. CDR3 bases: TGTGCCAGCAGGGCGGGAGGGAGCAATGAGCAGTTCTTC. This translates into CASRAGGSNEQFF.

This sequence joins TRBV18 and TRBJ2-5; 13 nucleotides line up with TRBD2. This CDR3 is 15 amino acids long. The germline CDR1 and CDR2 sequences are KGHSH and LQKENI. V dropped 3 bases and J dropped 4; count of bases not matched to a gene: 2. The CDR3 DNA follows: TGTGCCAGCTCACCCGGGACTAGCGGGGCAGAGACCCAGTACTTC. Translation gives CASSPGTSGAETQYF.

The rearrangement uses TRBV30 and TRBJ1-3; the D is unclear. Germline V lookup: CDR1 GTSNPN, CDR2 SVGIG (reference sequence). V lost 2 bases, J lost 8 bases, and 4 bases lay in between. The CDR3 sequence is 10 residues long. The CDR3 sequence is CAWSRDTIYF. CDR3 DNA sequence: TGTGCCTGGAGTCGGGACACCATATATTTT.

This chain's CDR3 is CASSLSTGGTEAFF. The CDR3 DNA follows: TGCGCCAGCAGCTTGAGCACCGGTGGCACTGAAGCTTTCTTT. The V call is TRBV5-1, the J call TRBJ1-1; D gene unclear. The V gene lost 1 base and the J gene lost 4 bases, with 11 bases spanning the gap. This CDR3 comprises 14 residues. Germline values: CDR1 SGHRS, CDR2 YFSETQ.

The chain is built from TRBV2 and TRBJ1-2, with D possibly matching TRBD1 (6 bases). Deletions cut 5 bases from V and 5 bases from J, with 15 bases between. The germline gives CDR1 SNHLY, CDR2 FYNNEI. CDR3 length: 14 amino acids. CDR3 loop: CASSRTGYGYGYTF. The CDR3 region has the DNA TGTGCCAGCAGTCGAACAGGGTATGGGTATGGCTACACCTTC.

This clone was seen only a few times. The V gene is TRBV5-8, the J gene TRBJ2-7; 8 nucleotides align to TRBD1. V shed 3 bases and J 5 bases; nucleotides not matched to a gene: 7. The CDR3 spans 14 residues. Germline loops: CDR1 SGHTS, CDR2 YDEGEE. The DNA for the CDR3 is TGTGCCAGCAGCTCCGGACAGGGCTGGGACGAGCAGTACTTC. This codes for CASSSGQGWDEQYF.

The chain carries TRBV24-1 and TRBJ2-5; TRBD2 is a possible D gene (5 bases). The germline CDR1 and CDR2 sequences are KGHDR and SFDVKD. The CDR3 is 15 amino acids. V was shortened by 2 bases and J by 4 bases, with 13 bases between the two germline ends. The CDR3 loop reads CATSDYEGVGETQYF. The CDR3, as DNA: TGTGCCACCAGTGATTACGAGGGAGTAGGAGAGACCCAGTACTTC.

In its sample, this clone was seen once. The chain is built from TRBV4-1 and TRBJ2-7; perhaps TRBD1 as D (5 bases). V was cut by 1 base and J by 5 bases, with 18 bases left in between. CDR1 MGHRA and CDR2 YSYEKL come from the germline V gene. The CDR3 totals 16 residues. The CDR3 DNA reads as TGCGCCAGCAGCCAAGTGGTGTGGACATTTGACCACGAGCAGTACTTC. Its protein is CASSQVVWTFDHEQYF.

The table lists this clone with a count of one. The chain uses TRBV3-1 (or the pseudogene TRBV3-2) and TRBJ2-1; 9 positions agree with TRBD2. With V trimmed by 4 bases and J by 4 bases, 5 bases remained unmatched. Germline V gene data show CDR1 as LGHDT and CDR2 as YNNKEL (reference sequence). CDR3 length: 15 amino acids. The CDR3 DNA is TGTGCCAGCAGCCTACTCCTAGCGGGATACAATGAGCAGTTCTTC. Protein sequence: CASSLLLAGYNEQFF.

The CDR3 region has the DNA TGTGCCAGCAGCCAACCGACAGCCACAGATACGCAGTATTTT. It encodes CASSQPTATDTQYF. V is TRBV3-1 (or the pseudogene TRBV3-2) and J is TRBJ2-3; D is perhaps TRBD1 (5 bases). V gave up 2 bases and J gave up 2 bases, with 8 bases separating them. Germline lookup yields CDR1 LGHDT and CDR2 YNNKEL (reference sequence). The CDR3 contains 14 residues.

In DNA form, the CDR3 reads TGTGCCAGCAGACGAGAGAGCTCTGGGGCCAACGTCCTGACTTTC. Its translation is CASRRESSGANVLTF. The rearrangement uses TRBV7-9 and TRBJ2-6; D is ambiguous. Germline CDR1 and CDR2: SEHNR and FQNEAQ (reference sequence). CDR3 length: 15 amino acids. V gave up 6 bases and J gave up 0 bases, with 9 bases separating them.

This chain connects TRBV4-1 to TRBJ1-1, with D possibly TRBD1 on 5 matching bases. The V end lost 0 bases, the J end lost 0 bases, and 11 bases lay between the germline ends. Germline assignment: CDR1 MGHRA and CDR2 YSYEKL. The CDR3 contains 16 residues. CDR3 in amino acids: CASSQEDTRLNTEAFF. CDR3 in DNA: TGCGCCAGCAGCCAAGAGGACACGAGATTGAACACTGAAGCTTTCTTT.

In DNA form, the CDR3 reads TGCGCCAGCAGCTTGGGACAGGGGTATGAAAAACTGTTTTTT. It is translated as CASSLGQGYEKLFF. J is TRBJ1-4 and V is TRBV5-1; TRBD1 aligns across 8 bases. The length of the CDR3 is 14 residues. Germline CDR1 and CDR2: SGHRS and YFSETQ. Trimming at V came to 0 bases and at J to 6 bases, leaving 1 base not matched to a gene.

V is TRBV5-1 and J is TRBJ1-3; D is perhaps TRBD1 (5 bases). The CDR3 is made up of 17 amino acids. Trimming left V 3 bases short and J 4 bases short, with 20 bases between. Germline CDR1 reads SGHRS; CDR2 reads YFSETQ. The CDR3 coding sequence is TGCGCCAGCAGCTCGAGCGCTGCCGGGACTCTCGGAAACACCATATATTTT. It yields the protein CASSSSAAGTLGNTIYF.

V and J are TRBV7-6 and TRBJ2-1; TRBD2 might be the D (6 bases). The germline CDR1 and CDR2 sequences are SGHVS and FNYEAQ. The V end lost 1 base, the J end lost 9 bases, and 13 bases lay between the germline ends. The CDR3 runs to 14 residues. The CDR3, as DNA: TGTGCCAGCAGCTTAGTTCCGCAGGGAGGTGAGCAGTTCTTC. Translated, it gives CASSLVPQGGEQFF.

The chain joins TRBV9 to TRBJ1-1; no firm D call. The CDR3 totals 13 residues. Trimming took 0 bases from V and 4 from J, leaving 7 bases between them. Germline CDR1 reads SGDLS; CDR2 reads YYNGEE. Here the CDR3 DNA reads TGTGCCAGCAGCGTAGGGGGAGCCACTGAAGCTTTCTTT. It translates to CASSVGGATEAFF.

The V and J genes are TRBV15 and TRBJ2-5; TRBD2 matches 7 bases. This CDR3 is built from 16 residues. Unmatched junction bases numbered 9, after V lost 4 bases and J lost 1 base. Germline lookup yields CDR1 LNHNV and CDR2 YYDKDF (reference sequence). Written as DNA, the CDR3 is TGTGCCACCAGCAAAGAAGCGGGGAACGTCCAAGAGACCCAGTACTTC. Its translation is CATSKEAGNVQETQYF.